This is a list of T cell receptor beta chains from one sample in a study of cytomegalovirus exposure and HLA in healthy donors. Method: immunoSEQ multiplex PCR; TCRdb's copy keeps in-frame clones and lacks some. The data show about 100,000 clones, approximately 85% seen once. The sample consisted of PBMCs. Receptors originate from a man aged 30 to 45 in good health and CMV-seronegative. Both conserved end residues are part of each CDR3. The D gene is left open where the match is weak.

TRBD2	TRBV27	TRBJ2-7	CASSFVAGGPYEQYF
NA	TRBV30	TRBJ1-1	CAWRGQSSGEAFF
NA	TRBV4-1	TRBJ1-4	CASSQDRGNEKLFF
NA	TRBV6-5	TRBJ2-1	CASSSPGTYNEQFF
NA	TRBV2	TRBJ1-4	CASNPTGEKLFF
NA	TRBV6-5	TRBJ2-2	CASSRGSTGELFF
NA	TRBV6-5	TRBJ2-3	CASSYSRLSGTDTQYF
TRBD2	TRBV29-1	TRBJ2-3	CSVEPSSGGVTDTQYF
NA	TRBV28	TRBJ2-7	CASSFKGQVVYF
NA	TRBV19	TRBJ2-2	CASSRGLAGGELFF
NA	TRBV28	TRBJ2-3	CASSLRGGLSNTQYF
NA	TRBV6-1	TRBJ1-1	CASSEALREAFF
TRBD1	TRBV4-2	TRBJ2-1	CASSQEGWTGGAEQFF
NA	TRBV5-6	TRBJ2-1	CASTRPGRERGVYNEQFF
NA	TRBV2	TRBJ2-7	CASSEGGATTYEQYF
NA	TRBV28	TRBJ1-5	CASSFVSEYYSNQPQHF
NA	TRBV2	TRBJ2-7	CASLLERQATSYEQYF
NA	TRBV7-3	TRBJ2-3	CASSSHPRDTQYF
NA	TRBV30	TRBJ2-7	CAWSVPGRLWSYEQYF
TRBD1	TRBV28	TRBJ1-4	CASTPGQGKVATNEKLFF
NA	TRBV15	TRBJ1-4	CATSRDNREKLFF
TRBD1	TRBV9	TRBJ1-3	CASSAGTGKENTIYF
NA	TRBV6-6	TRBJ1-5	CASSTGRGNQPQHF
NA	TRBV18	TRBJ2-7	CASSPGGPSYEQYF
NA	TRBV5-6	NA	CASSFGDYEQYF
TRBD1	TRBV18	TRBJ2-7	CASSPEVRIDRGSRYEQYF
TRBD1	TRBV6-5	TRBJ1-2	CASTSYRGRDGYTF
NA	TRBV9	TRBJ1-5	CASSVSPDSRNQPQHF
TRBD2	TRBV5-4	TRBJ2-3	CASSFPAAGGRDTQYF
TRBD1	TRBV5-1	TRBJ1-2	CASSTGQGLGYTF
NA	TRBV28	TRBJ1-1	CASRTRARTEAFF
NA	TRBV11-3	TRBJ2-7	CASSPRGSYEQYF
TRBD1	TRBV15	TRBJ1-3	CATSSDRVTGNTIYF
TRBD2	TRBV6-6	TRBJ2-1	CASSSTSGGAREQFF
NA	TRBV5-1	TRBJ2-2	CASSLGAQQWTGELFF
TRBD1	TRBV5-4	TRBJ2-7	CASSQRDSSYEQYF
TRBD2	TRBV7-2	TRBJ2-3	CASSFSAGAAADTQYF
NA	TRBV10-2	TRBJ2-3	CASSEAWRVRTDTQYF
NA	TRBV2	TRBJ1-1	CASSGGTAAFF
NA	TRBV5-4	TRBJ1-2	CASSLAGGYGYTF
NA	TRBV15	TRBJ2-7	CATSVGLHYEQYF
TRBD1	TRBV11-2	TRBJ2-7	CASSQVGTGTYEQYF
TRBD1	TRBV28	TRBJ1-5	CASRADRGPNQPQHF
NA	TRBV20-1	TRBJ2-2	CSAVGSELFF
NA	TRBV4-1	TRBJ2-1	CASSHLAEGRSYNEQFF
TRBD2	TRBV9	TRBJ2-1	CASSVGLAVNEQFF
NA	TRBV6-6	TRBJ2-7	CASSLGLHRYEQYF
TRBD1	TRBV6-1	TRBJ1-4	CASSPSDREYGKLFF